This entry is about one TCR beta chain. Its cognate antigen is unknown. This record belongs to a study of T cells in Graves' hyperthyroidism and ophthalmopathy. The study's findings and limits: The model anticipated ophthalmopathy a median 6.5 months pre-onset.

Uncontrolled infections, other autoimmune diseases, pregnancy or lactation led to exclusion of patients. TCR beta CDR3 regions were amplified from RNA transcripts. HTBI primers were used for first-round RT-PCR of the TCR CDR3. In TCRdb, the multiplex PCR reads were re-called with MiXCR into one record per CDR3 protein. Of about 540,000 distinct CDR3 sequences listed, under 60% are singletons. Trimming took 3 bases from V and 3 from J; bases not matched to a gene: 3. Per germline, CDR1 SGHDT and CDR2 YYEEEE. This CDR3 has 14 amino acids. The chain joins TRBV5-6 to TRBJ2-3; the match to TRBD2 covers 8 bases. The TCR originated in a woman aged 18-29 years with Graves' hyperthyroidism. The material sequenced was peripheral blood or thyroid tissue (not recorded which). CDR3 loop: CASSYGRGTDTQYF. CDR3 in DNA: TGTGCCAGCAGCTACGGGAGGGGAACAGATACGCAGTATTTT.